Following are 10 T cell receptor beta chains from one sample sequenced in a study of cytomegalovirus exposure and HLA in healthy donors. Use of 60 Vbeta and 13 Jbeta primers characterized the PCR. Clones were sequenced by immunoSEQ multiplex PCR, and TCRdb holds only the in-frame ones, with some missing. The table lists some 130,000 clones, 65% to 80% of them singletons. Sample: PBMCs. The receptor source for this set is a human donor in good health.

This clone was detected a few times. V usage is TRBV5-6 and J usage is TRBJ1-2, with a possible D match to TRBD1 (6 bases). The CDR3 is 13 amino acids. CDR1 and CDR2 from the germline V gene are SGHDT and YYEEEE. Trimming pared 4 bases from V and 2 bases from J, leaving 9 bases between. The CDR3 coding sequence is TGTGCCAGCAGCAAGGACAGCAACTATGGCTACACCTTC. This translates into CASSKDSNYGYTF. The full variable domain, in which reference TRBV5-6 and TRBJ1-2 provide the parts outside the CDR3, is DAGVTQSPTHLIKTRGQQVTLRCSPKSGHDTVSWYQQALGQGPQFIFQYYEEEERQRGNFPDRFSGHQFPNYSSELNVNALLLGDSALYLCASSKDSNYGYTFGSGTRLTVV.

This clone was seen only once. The chain recombines TRBV25-1 with TRBJ2-5; D unclear. CDR1 and CDR2 (germline): MGHDK, SYGVNS. The V and J ends lost 7 bases and 6 bases respectively, with 18 bases between them. The CDR3 contains 14 residues. CDR3 DNA: TGTGCCAGCACCGGTACTGATGGGCCTCAGACCCAGTACTTC. It yields the protein CASTGTDGPQTQYF. Full variable domain (outside the CDR3, taken from reference TRBV25-1 and TRBJ2-5): EADIYQTPRYLVIGTGKKITLECSQTMGHDKMYWYQQDPGMELHLIHYSYGVNSTEKGDLSSESTVSRIRTEHFPLTLESARPSHTSQYLCASTGTDGPQTQYFGPGTRLLVL.

This sequence joins TRBV2 and TRBJ1-5; D not certain. Between the trimmed V and J ends, which lost 4 bases and 9 bases, there was a span of 13 bases. The CDR3 has 13 residues. The germline CDR1 and CDR2 sequences are SNHLY and FYNNEI. CDR3 coding DNA: TGTGCCAGCAGTGTAGTGGGCACAAGGCCCCAGCATTTT. It encodes CASSVVGTRPQHF. Based on the CDR3 plus reference TRBV2 and TRBJ1-5, the full variable domain is EPEVTQTPSHQVTQMGQEVILRCVPISNHLYFYWYRQILGQKVEFLVSFYNNEISEKSEIFDDQFSVERPDGSNFTLKIRSTKLEDSAMYFCASSVVGTRPQHFGDGTRLSIL.

This chain connects TRBV7-2 to TRBJ2-1; D might be TRBD2 (6 bases). With 4 bases removed from V and 9 bases from J, the gap between germline ends came to 13 bases. Per germline, CDR1 SGHTA and CDR2 FQGNSA. The CDR3 runs to 13 residues. DNA for the CDR3: TGTGCCAGCAGCTCCCGGACTAAAAGTGAGCAGTTCTTC. Amino acids: CASSSRTKSEQFF.

The gene calls are TRBV6-6 and TRBJ2-1, with 9 nucleotides matching TRBD1. Germline loops: CDR1 MNHNY, CDR2 SVGAGI (reference sequence). J lost 2 bases, V lost 5 bases, and 4 bases had no gene match. CDR3 size: 15 residues. CDR3 protein: CASSQQGAAYNEQFF. CDR3 DNA sequence: TGTGCCAGCAGTCAACAGGGGGCGGCCTACAATGAGCAGTTCTTC.

The V gene is TRBV18, the J gene TRBJ2-1, with 9 bases fitting TRBD2. Germline-derived CDR1 and CDR2 are KGHSH and LQKENI. V lost 6 bases and J lost 4; bases outside the gene matches: 7. The CDR3 spans 15 residues. This CDR3 reads CASSPGSGRYNEQFF. CDR3 sequence (DNA): TGTGCCAGCTCTCCCGGGAGCGGGAGGTACAATGAGCAGTTCTTC.

This chain joins TRBV19 and TRBJ2-3, with 8 nucleotides matching TRBD2. This CDR3 is built from 12 residues. The V gene's germline CDR1 is LNHDA and CDR2 SQIVND (reference sequence). The ends lost 10 bases at V and 5 bases at J; junction bases unmatched: 5. The CDR3 here is CATAGDGDTQYF. The CDR3, as DNA: TGTGCCACAGCGGGAGATGGAGATACGCAGTATTTT.

The rearrangement links TRBV2 to TRBJ1-2; 7 bases agree with TRBD1. There are 15 residues in the CDR3. Trimming took 6 bases from V and 3 from J; bases not matched to a gene: 10. The germline gives CDR1 SNHLY, CDR2 FYNNEI. Here the CDR3 DNA reads TGTGCCAGCAGCTCCGCGGGACAGACGGACTATGGCTACACCTTC. It specifies CASSSAGQTDYGYTF.

The chain links TRBV15 to TRBJ1-2; D might be TRBD1 (6 bases). Germline loops: CDR1 LNHNV, CDR2 YYDKDF (reference sequence). V shed 5 bases and J shed 8 bases, with 21 bases lying between them. The CDR3 spans 15 residues. The DNA for the CDR3 is TGTGCCACCAGCCCGGGACGGACAAGTCAGGGGGGCTACACCTTC. Amino acid sequence: CATSPGRTSQGGYTF.

The chain employs TRBV18 and TRBJ2-3, with D perhaps TRBD1 (6 bases). V was shortened by 2 bases and J by 2 bases, with 11 bases between the two germline ends. This CDR3 region has 15 residues. CDR1 and CDR2 (germline): KGHSH, LQKENI. CDR3 DNA: TGTGCCAGCTCACCAACCGGACAGTCCACAGATACGCAGTATTTT. Encoded protein: CASSPTGQSTDTQYF.